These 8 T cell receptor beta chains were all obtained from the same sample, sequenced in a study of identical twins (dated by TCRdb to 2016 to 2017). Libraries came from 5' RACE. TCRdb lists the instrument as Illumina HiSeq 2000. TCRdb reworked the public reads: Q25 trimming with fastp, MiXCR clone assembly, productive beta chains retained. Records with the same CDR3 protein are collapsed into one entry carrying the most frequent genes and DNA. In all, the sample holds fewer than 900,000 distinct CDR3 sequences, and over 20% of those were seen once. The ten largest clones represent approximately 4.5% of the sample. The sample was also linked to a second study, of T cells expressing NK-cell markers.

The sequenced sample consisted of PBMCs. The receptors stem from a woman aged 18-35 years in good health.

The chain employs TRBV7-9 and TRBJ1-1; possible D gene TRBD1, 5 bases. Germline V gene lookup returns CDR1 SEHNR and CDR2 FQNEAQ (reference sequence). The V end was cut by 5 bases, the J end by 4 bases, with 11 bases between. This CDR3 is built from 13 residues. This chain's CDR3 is CASSQTGTTEAFF. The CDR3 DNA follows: TGTGCCAGCAGCCAGACGGGGACCACTGAAGCTTTCTTT.

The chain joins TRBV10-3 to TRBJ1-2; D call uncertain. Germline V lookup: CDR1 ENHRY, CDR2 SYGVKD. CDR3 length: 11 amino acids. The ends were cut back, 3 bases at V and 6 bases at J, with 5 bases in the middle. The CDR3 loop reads CAISDGNGYTF. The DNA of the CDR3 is TGTGCCATCAGTGATGGGAATGGCTACACCTTC.

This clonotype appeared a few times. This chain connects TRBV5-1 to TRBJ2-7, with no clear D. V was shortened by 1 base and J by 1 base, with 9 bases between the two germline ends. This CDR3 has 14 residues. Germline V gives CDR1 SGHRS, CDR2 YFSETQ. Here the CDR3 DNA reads TGCGCCAGCAGCTTGAACCGTCAATCCTACGAGCAGTACTTC. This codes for CASSLNRQSYEQYF.

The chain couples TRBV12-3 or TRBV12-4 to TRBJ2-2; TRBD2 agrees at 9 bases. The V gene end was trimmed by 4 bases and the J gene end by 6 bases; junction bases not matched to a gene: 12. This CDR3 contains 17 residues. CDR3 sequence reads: CASSYLAGVDLAGELFF. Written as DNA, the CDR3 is TGTGCCAGCAGTTATTTAGCGGGAGTAGATTTGGCCGGGGAGCTGTTTTTT.

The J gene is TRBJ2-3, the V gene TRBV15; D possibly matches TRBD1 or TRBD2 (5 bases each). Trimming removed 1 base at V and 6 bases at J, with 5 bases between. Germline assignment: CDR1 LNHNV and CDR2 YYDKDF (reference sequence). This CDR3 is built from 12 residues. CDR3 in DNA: TGTGCCACCAGCAGAGGGGGGGATACGCAGTATTTT. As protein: CATSRGGDTQYF.

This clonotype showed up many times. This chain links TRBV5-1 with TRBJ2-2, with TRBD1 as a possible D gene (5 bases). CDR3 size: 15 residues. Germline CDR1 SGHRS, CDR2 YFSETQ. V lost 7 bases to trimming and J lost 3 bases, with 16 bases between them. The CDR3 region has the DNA TGCGCCAGCCGAAATCTGGACATCGACACCGGGGAGCTGTTTTTT. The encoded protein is CASRNLDIDTGELFF. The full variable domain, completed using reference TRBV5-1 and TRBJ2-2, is KAGVTQTPRYLIKTRGQQVTLSCSPISGHRSVSWYQQTPGQGLQFLFEYFSETQRNKGNFPGRFSGRQFSNSRSEMNVSTLELGDSALYLCASRNLDIDTGELFFGEGSRLTVL.

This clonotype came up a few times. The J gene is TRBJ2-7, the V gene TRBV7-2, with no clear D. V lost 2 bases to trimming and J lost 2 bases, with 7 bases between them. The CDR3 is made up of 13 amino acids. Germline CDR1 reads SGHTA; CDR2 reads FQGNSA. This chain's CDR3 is CASSLTVAYEQYF. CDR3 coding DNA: TGTGCCAGCAGCTTAACGGTCGCCTACGAGCAGTACTTC.

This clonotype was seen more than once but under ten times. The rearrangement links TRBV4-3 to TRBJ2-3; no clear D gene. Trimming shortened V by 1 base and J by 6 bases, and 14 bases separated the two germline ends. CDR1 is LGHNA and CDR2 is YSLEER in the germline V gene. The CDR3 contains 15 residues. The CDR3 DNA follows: TGCGCCAGCAGCCAAGGTCTTTTACTCTCGGATACGCAGTATTTT. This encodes CASSQGLLLSDTQYF.